This TCR beta chain appears in the sequencing data of a study of radiotherapy plus CTLA-4 blockade in lung cancer. Study as a whole: With less than 40% of patients having disease control, objective responses were seen in about 19%. Points from the study as a whole: Once radiotherapy plus ipilimumab had been given, TCR clones derived from tumor expanded in blood. Early blood T cell clone dynamics reportedly forecast response best, with interferon-beta.

V lost 0 bases to trimming and J lost 6 bases, with 6 bases between them. The CDR3 loop spans 11 amino acids. In germline, CDR1 is DFQATT, CDR2 SNEGSKA (reference sequence). Method: immunoSEQ multiplex PCR; TCRdb's copy keeps in-frame clones and lacks some. The table shows tens of thousands of clones, with around 63% occurring only once. In the case of this clone: Its antigen is not known.

This specimen was peripheral blood, taken from a patient treated with radiotherapy plus ipilimumab. The sequence derives from a human donor with non-small cell lung cancer who had a partial response to radiotherapy plus ipilimumab. This rearrangement joins TRBV20-1 to TRBJ2-7; weak D call: TRBD2 (5 bases). CDR3: CSAREDSEQYF. The CDR3 coding sequence is TGCAGTGCTAGAGAGGACTCCGAGCAGTACTTC.